This T cell receptor (beta chain) derives from a study of blood T cell repertoires in COVID-19 (dated by TCRdb to 2018 to 2020). A note on the overall study: Collaborator samples came from the United States, Italy and Spain and covered acute and convalescent phases of COVID-19. The material from the prospective study consisted of cDNA or gDNA derived from T cells, B-cell-depleted T cells, or PBMCs. The dataset comprised deeply sampled blood TCRbeta repertoires from subjects exposed to, actively infected with, or recovered from COVID-19. The repertoires were released in a freely available public database meant as a resource for research on the immune response to SARS-CoV-2. The samples were drawn from the first 160 participants of the ongoing ImmuneRACE study and from over a thousand subjects provided by 6 global collaborators. The sample metadata nearly always contained a de-identified subject ID, COVID-19 status, age in years and sex. Where available, HLA class I and class II types were taken from metadata supplied by the sample provider and were not determined by assay-based typing.

Whole blood was collected in K2EDTA tubes by collaborating institutions according to the institutions' own protocols. Collaborator samples were shipped for TCRbeta analysis as frozen whole blood, isolated PBMCs, or DNA extracted from either sample type. TCRbeta CDR3 regions were amplified from genomic DNA using the immunoSEQ Assay, a bias-controlled multiplex PCR. The published analysis was carried out like this. Within the assay, amplification of reference gene primers was used to estimate how many nucleated cells each sample contained. To quantify the absolute abundance of each unique TCRbeta CDR3 rearrangement, sequence reads were collapsed and filtered. Productive Simpson clonality was computed per sample as the square root of Simpson's diversity index over productive rearrangements. Drawn from immuneACCESS, this table holds only the in-frame rearrangements with V and J called that TCRdb kept. Clones are partly lost; checked studies trace under half to an unresolved V gene and leave the rest unexplained. That table is the source of V, J and clone size, and D and trimming were worked out from the DNA. The sample records tens of thousands of clones, around 82% of which are singletons. Over 15% of the sample lies in the top ten.

A few counts support this clone. The antigen it recognizes is unknown. No base quality values were provided; no much bigger clone lies one nucleotide off. The paper's findings and limits, for the study overall: How much clinical and demographic metadata was included differed by source and by participant, and the metadata was provided uncurated.

This TCR derives from a man in his 70s with acute or convalescent COVID-19. The sample comprised peripheral blood.

The CDR3 in this case is CASSYRQGDNEQFF. The nucleotides read TGCGCCAGCAGCTACCGACAGGGCGACAATGAGCAGTTCTTC. In this chain, TRBV5-1 is recombined with TRBJ2-1; TRBD1 matches 7 bases in the middle. CDR1 and CDR2, per the germline V gene, are SGHRS and YFSETQ. From cysteine to phenylalanine, the CDR3 is 14 amino acids long. Left in the record is the CDR3 DNA by itself, 42 bases read in frame from the first base. V trim: 3 bases; J trim: 5 bases; unmatched bases: 5.